These 32 T cell receptor beta chains came from one sample sequenced in a study of T cells in Graves' hyperthyroidism and ophthalmopathy. RNA transcripts provided the source from which TCR beta CDR3 regions were amplified. HTBI primers drove first-round RT-PCR of the TCR CDR3. TCRdb fed the multiplex PCR reads into MiXCR, producing one record per CDR3 protein. In the table there are hundreds of thousands of distinct CDR3 sequences, about 13% of which are singletons. Material for sequencing was blood. These receptors all come from a woman under 30 with Graves' hyperthyroidism.

This clonotype showed up many times. The chain is built from TRBV5-1 and TRBJ2-7; 11 positions match TRBD2. This CDR3 has 15 amino acids. Germline V lookup: CDR1 SGHRS, CDR2 YFSETQ. The J segment lost 4 bases and the V segment lost 5 bases, leaving 8 bases of the junction unmatched. CDR3 in amino acids: CASRGTGTSGYEQYF. DNA for the CDR3: TGCGCCAGCAGGGGAACCGGGACTAGCGGATACGAGCAGTACTTC.

This clonotype was counted at least ten times. The chain joins TRBV2 to TRBJ1-4; TRBD1 might be the D (5 bases). The CDR3 is 17 amino acids. The germline V gene has CDR1 SNHLY and CDR2 FYNNEI. Trimming stripped 5 bases from V and 8 bases from J, with 24 bases between. The CDR3 DNA reads as TGTGCCAGCAGTCCTGGGACGAGAATAAAACTAAGCGAAAAACTGTTTTTT. Translating it yields CASSPGTRIKLSEKLFF.

The V call is TRBV25-1, the J call TRBJ1-1; D ambiguous. The CDR3 totals 13 residues. Germline loops: CDR1 MGHDK, CDR2 SYGVNS. With 4 bases removed from V and 6 bases from J, the gap between germline ends came to 12 bases. CDR3 DNA sequence: TGTGCCAGCAGTGCCCTGTCGCACGCTGAAGCTTTCTTT. This translates into CASSALSHAEAFF.

Many counts were recorded for this clonotype. The chain carries TRBV5-1 and TRBJ1-5, with D perhaps matching TRBD1 (6 bases). The V and J ends lost 2 bases and 3 bases respectively, with 21 bases between them. This CDR3 has 18 amino acids. From germline, CDR1 is SGHRS and CDR2 YFSETQ. CDR3 protein: CASSFPGQQRILNQPQHF. CDR3 coding DNA: TGCGCCAGCAGCTTCCCAGGACAGCAGCGCATCCTCAATCAGCCCCAGCATTTT. Together with reference TRBV5-1 and TRBJ1-5, the CDR3 gives the full variable domain: KAGVTQTPRYLIKTRGQQVTLSCSPISGHRSVSWYQQTPGQGLQFLFEYFSETQRNKGNFPGRFSGRQFSNSRSEMNVSTLELGDSALYLCASSFPGQQRILNQPQHFGDGTRLSIL.

As for this clonotype: Given a much more abundant clone one base away, this may be a read error. The chain links TRBV28 to TRBJ1-3; no clear D gene. Deletions cut 7 bases from V and 8 bases from J, with 15 bases between. The CDR3 covers 13 residues. Germline lookup yields CDR1 MDHEN and CDR2 SYDVKM. The CDR3 protein is CASILSGGDTIYF. Written as DNA, the CDR3 is TGTGCCAGCATCCTCAGCGGCGGAGACACCATATATTTT.

A note on this clonotype: This may stem from a read error, because a much larger clone lies one nucleotide away. CDR3 DNA sequence: TGTGCCGGCATGTTCGGGGGTCGTCAGCCCCAGCATTTT. Translating it yields CAGMFGGRQPQHF. The chain has TRBV12-3 or TRBV12-4 and TRBJ1-5; TRBD1 is a possible D gene (5 bases). Trimming removed 11 bases from V and 6 bases from J, with 17 bases in between. This CDR3 has 13 residues.

Many counts were recorded for this clonotype. The rearrangement uses TRBV5-8 and TRBJ1-2; D gene ambiguous. This CDR3 contains 12 residues. The germline V gene encodes CDR1 SGHTS and CDR2 YDEGEE. Trimming took off 2 bases at V and 8 bases at J, with 10 bases between the two ends. Written as DNA, the CDR3 is TGTGCCAGCAGCTTCGGGGAGAAGGGCTACACCTTC. Protein product: CASSFGEKGYTF.

This clonotype was counted ten times or more. In nucleotides, the CDR3 is TGTGCCAGCAGTTTTCTTACGGGGCTCGGAACTGAAGCTTTCTTT. Its translation: CASSFLTGLGTEAFF. The chain employs TRBV7-2 and TRBJ1-1; D perhaps matches TRBD1 (5 bases). Between the trimmed V and J ends, which lost 6 bases and 5 bases, there was a span of 19 bases. The CDR3 is 15 amino acids. In germline, CDR1 is SGHTA, CDR2 FQGNSA.

This clonotype was recorded at least ten times. This rearrangement joins TRBV11-2 to TRBJ2-3; TRBD2 is a possible D gene (6 bases). The CDR3 loop spans 16 amino acids. The V end was cut by 3 bases, the J end by 4 bases, with 17 bases between. Germline CDR1 SGHAT, CDR2 FQNNGV. CDR3 sequence reads: CASSFRPGVLADTQYF. CDR3 DNA: TGTGCCAGCAGCTTCAGACCGGGGGTATTAGCAGATACGCAGTATTTT.

This clonotype showed up many times. The V gene is TRBV7-9, the J gene TRBJ2-1, with 11 bases aligning to TRBD2. The V gene's germline CDR1 is SEHNR and CDR2 FQNEAQ (reference sequence). The CDR3 runs 16 residues. J gave up 4 bases and V 5 bases, and 7 bases lay outside the gene matches. This CDR3 is CASSRTSGGLYNEQFF. The CDR3 region has the DNA TGTGCCAGCAGCCGTACTAGCGGGGGACTTTACAATGAGCAGTTCTTC.

The sample holds a few counts of this clonotype. This CDR3 reads CASSQVFSQGAGYTF. In DNA form, the CDR3 reads TGCGCCAGCAGCCAAGTATTTTCCCAGGGGGCTGGCTACACCTTC. The gene calls are TRBV4-1 and TRBJ1-2; 8 nucleotides align to TRBD1. The CDR3 covers 15 residues. Germline CDR1 is MGHRA and CDR2 is YSYEKL. The J segment lost 7 bases and the V segment lost 1 base, leaving 8 bases of the junction unmatched.

This clonotype showed up many times. This chain connects TRBV12-3 or TRBV12-4 to TRBJ2-4; 9 bases are shared with TRBD2. The trim removed 5 bases at V and 3 bases at J, leaving 5 bases unmatched. The CDR3 is 15 residues long. This chain's CDR3 is CASSTAAGGKNIQYF. CDR3 sequence (DNA): TGTGCCAGCAGTACAGCAGCGGGGGGCAAAAACATTCAGTACTTC.

This clonotype was counted many times. The J gene is TRBJ1-1, the V gene TRBV6-1; D uncertain. The CDR3 totals 14 residues. Germline V CDR1 and CDR2: MNHNS, SASEGT. Trimming took 8 bases from V and 0 from J, leaving 13 bases between them. CDR3 residues: CASLPRGMNTEAFF. Written as DNA, the CDR3 is TGTGCCAGCCTTCCGCGAGGCATGAACACTGAAGCTTTCTTT.

This clonotype was observed at least ten times. V gene TRBV2 combines with J gene TRBJ2-3, with D hard to call. Germline loops: CDR1 SNHLY, CDR2 FYNNEI. Trimming removed 2 bases at V and 2 bases at J, with 5 bases between. The CDR3 loop spans 13 amino acids. Here the CDR3 DNA reads TGTGCCAGCAGTGAACGATCCACAGATACGCAGTATTTT. Amino acid sequence: CASSERSTDTQYF. Full variable domain (outside the CDR3, taken from reference TRBV2 and TRBJ2-3): EPEVTQTPSHQVTQMGQEVILRCVPISNHLYFYWYRQILGQKVEFLVSFYNNEISEKSEIFDDQFSVERPDGSNFTLKIRSTKLEDSAMYFCASSERSTDTQYFGPGTRLTVL.

This clonotype was found many times. The rearrangement joins TRBV12-3 or TRBV12-4 to TRBJ1-1; D remains ambiguous. The CDR3 spans 17 residues. Trimming took 6 bases from V and 1 from J, leaving 21 bases between them. The CDR3 region is CASSPKNIMGSNTEAFF. The CDR3, as DNA: TGTGCCAGCAGCCCTAAGAATATCATGGGGTCGAACACTGAAGCTTTCTTT.

This clonotype has more than one count but fewer than ten. The rearrangement links TRBV6-1 to TRBJ2-3; D call uncertain. Germline loops: CDR1 MNHNS, CDR2 SASEGT. This CDR3 has 14 amino acids. V dropped 2 bases and J dropped 6 bases, with 12 bases sitting between them. The CDR3, as DNA: TGTGCCAGCAGTGAAACGGCTCTGGGGGATACGCAGTATTTT. The encoded protein is CASSETALGDTQYF.

About this clonotype: One end of the junction varies from germline; a read error may be responsible. The chain uses TRBV28 and TRBJ2-7; tentatively, D is TRBD1 (5 bases). The CDR3 contains 15 residues. Germline-derived CDR1 and CDR2 are MDHEN and SYDVKM. DNA of the CDR3: TGTGCCAGCAGTCCCTTAGGGGTGGGCTCCGACGAGCAGTACTTC. As protein: CASSPLGVGSDEQYF.

Ten or more counts support this clonotype. This rearrangement joins TRBV9 to TRBJ2-1; the match to TRBD2 covers 8 bases. The CDR3 contains 17 residues. Looked up from germline, CDR1 is SGDLS and CDR2 is YYNGEE. J gave up 0 bases and V 4 bases, and 9 bases lay outside the gene matches. Here the CDR3 DNA reads TGTGCCAGCAGCACCACTAGCGGACTAGACTCCTACAATGAGCAGTTCTTC. This codes for CASSTTSGLDSYNEQFF.

This clonotype was counted ten times or more. The chain carries TRBV9 and TRBJ2-7, with D unclear. The germline V gene has CDR1 SGDLS and CDR2 YYNGEE. The V end lost 4 bases, the J end lost 6 bases, and 14 bases lay between the germline ends. The CDR3 extends over 13 amino acids. CDR3 residues: CASSNGPRREQYF. The CDR3 DNA reads TGTGCCAGCAGCAACGGTCCCCGCCGCGAGCAGTACTTC.

V is TRBV4-2 and J is TRBJ2-3; the match to TRBD2 covers 13 bases. Germline values: CDR1 LGHNA, CDR2 YNFKEQ. V dropped 3 bases and J dropped 0; count of bases not matched to a gene: 6. The CDR3 has 18 amino acids. For the CDR3, the DNA is TGTGCCAGCAGCCACGGGACTAGCGGGGTTCTTAGCACAGATACGCAGTATTTT. Its translation is CASSHGTSGVLSTDTQYF.

This clonotype was detected many times. An end of the junction does not agree with germline; a read error may underlie this. The gene calls are TRBV28 and TRBJ2-1; D may be TRBD1 (5 bases). The CDR3 totals 14 residues. Germline CDR1 and CDR2: MDHEN and SYDVKM. CDR3 residues: CAISSGGAWRELFF. The CDR3 nucleotides read TGTGCCATCTCCTCGGGTGGGGCTTGGCGTGAGCTGTTCTTC. The full variable domain, in which reference TRBV28 and TRBJ2-1 provide the parts outside the CDR3, is DVKVTQSSRYLVKRTGEKVFLECVQDMDHENMFWYRQDPGLGLRLIYFSYDVKMKEKGDIPEGYSVSREKKERFSLILESASTNQTSMYLCAISSGGAWRELFFGPGTRLTVL.

This clonotype was seen at least ten times. The gene calls are TRBV6-5 and TRBJ1-5; D is ambiguous. The V and J ends lost 4 bases and 4 bases respectively, with 11 bases between them. CDR3 size: 14 residues. The V gene's germline CDR1 is MNHEY and CDR2 SVGAGI. CDR3 protein: CASSSRTENQPQHF. CDR3 DNA: TGTGCCAGCAGTTCGCGAACAGAGAATCAGCCCCAGCATTTT.

The chain combines TRBV6-2 or TRBV6-3 with TRBJ1-1, with 7 nucleotides matching TRBD1. The CDR3 has 14 residues. Germline-derived CDR1 and CDR2 are MNHEY and SVGEGT. The V and J ends lost 6 bases and 7 bases, in that order; junction bases with no gene match: 11. CDR3 nucleotide sequence: TGTGCCAGCAGGACACAGGGGATGGAGCGTGAAGCTTTCTTT. It yields the protein CASRTQGMEREAFF.

This clonotype was detected ten times or more. The chain combines TRBV5-6 with TRBJ2-7; either TRBD1 or TRBD2 may supply D (5 bases each). Germline CDR1 is SGHDT and CDR2 is YYEEEE. Trimming cost V 2 bases and J 4 bases, with 13 bases left between them. CDR3 length equals 14 residues. CDR3 in DNA: TGTGCCAGCAGCTTCGAGAGGGGAAGGTACGAGCAGTACTTC. Translated, it gives CASSFERGRYEQYF.

This clonotype is medium-sized by share. The chain joins TRBV30 to TRBJ2-5, with D unclear. The germline V gene has CDR1 GTSNPN and CDR2 SVGIG (reference sequence). The V end was cut by 1 base, the J end by 10 bases, with 10 bases between. This CDR3 has 11 residues. CDR3 bases: TGTGCCTGGAGTGGAAGGTGGTACCAGTACTTC. This codes for CAWSGRWYQYF.

In this sample, this clonotype turned up a few times. V gene TRBV6-2 or TRBV6-3 combines with J gene TRBJ2-1; tentatively, D is TRBD2 (5 bases). The CDR3 length is 15 residues. From germline, CDR1 is MNHEY and CDR2 SVGEGT. Trimming cost V 2 bases and J 2 bases, with 10 bases left between them. CDR3 DNA: TGTGCCAGCAGTTACGAGGGTGGGCCCTACAATGAGCAGTTCTTC. It specifies CASSYEGGPYNEQFF.

This clonotype came up many times. The chain joins TRBV11-2 to TRBJ1-2; D remains ambiguous. The CDR3 contains 13 residues. V was clipped by 0 bases and J by 0 bases, with 2 bases between them. In germline, CDR1 is SGHAT, CDR2 FQNNGV. CDR3 bases: TGTGCCAGCAGCTTAGACGCTAACTATGGCTACACCTTC. Translating it yields CASSLDANYGYTF.

This clonotype was seen only a few times. A much larger clonotype is one base distant, so this may be a read error. The rearrangement links TRBV5-1 to TRBJ1-1, with unresolved D. Per the germline V gene, CDR1 is SGHRS and CDR2 is YFSETQ. Deletions cut 0 bases from V and 5 bases from J, with 14 bases between. This CDR3 region has 15 residues. The CDR3 sequence is CASSLASEKWTEAFF. CDR3 DNA sequence: TGCGCCAGCAGCTTGGCCTCAGAGAAGTGGACTGAAGCTTTCTTT. The full variable domain, completed using reference TRBV5-1 and TRBJ1-1, is KAGVTQTPRYLIKTRGQQVTLSCSPISGHRSVSWYQQTPGQGLQFLFEYFSETQRNKGNFPGRFSGRQFSNSRSEMNVSTLELGDSALYLCASSLASEKWTEAFFGQGTRLTVV.

In its sample, this clonotype was seen many times. The DNA for the CDR3 is TGCAGCGCCGCAACCCGAGAGGGCTACGAGCAGTACTTC. This encodes CSAATREGYEQYF. V usage is TRBV29-1 and J usage is TRBJ2-7; possibly TRBD2 for D (5 bases). Trimming removed 7 bases from V and 3 bases from J, with 16 bases in between. This CDR3 has 13 residues. Germline loops: CDR1 SQVTM, CDR2 ANQGSEA.

In this sample, this clonotype turned up a few times. The gene calls are TRBV29-1 and TRBJ1-2, with D possibly being TRBD1 (5 bases). V was cut by 3 bases and J by 2 bases, with 25 bases left in between. The CDR3 length is 18 residues. CDR1 and CDR2 from the germline V gene are SQVTM and ANQGSEA. Written as DNA, the CDR3 is TGCAGCGTTGAGAAAAGGGAGGGGCCCGGGGTTTTGAACTATGGCTACACCTTC. Its translation: CSVEKREGPGVLNYGYTF.

This clonotype was detected a few times. Since a much larger clone is just one base distant, this may be a read error. The chain is built from TRBV20-1 and TRBJ1-3; the D is unclear. The V end was cut by 1 base, the J end by 4 bases, with 5 bases between. Germline lookup yields CDR1 DFQATT and CDR2 SNEGSKA (reference sequence). CDR3 size: 12 residues. The CDR3 protein is CSARVRGNTIYF. The CDR3 region has the DNA TGCAGTGCTAGAGTAAGGGGAAACACCATATATTTT.

The rearrangement joins TRBV7-3 to TRBJ2-5, with D possibly being TRBD2 (6 bases). With 0 bases removed from V and 4 bases from J, the gap between germline ends came to 12 bases. The CDR3 totals 15 residues. Germline V gives CDR1 SGHTA, CDR2 FQGTGA. In DNA form, the CDR3 reads TGTGCCAGCAGCTTAACGGGAGACGGGGGAGAGACCCAGTACTTC. Its translation is CASSLTGDGGETQYF. The full variable domain, in which reference TRBV7-3 and TRBJ2-5 provide the parts outside the CDR3, is GAGVSQTPSNKVTEKGKYVELRCDPISGHTALYWYRQSLGQGPEFLIYFQGTGAADDSGLPNDRFFAVRPEGSVSTLKIQRTERGDSAVYLCASSLTGDGGETQYFGPGTRLLVL.